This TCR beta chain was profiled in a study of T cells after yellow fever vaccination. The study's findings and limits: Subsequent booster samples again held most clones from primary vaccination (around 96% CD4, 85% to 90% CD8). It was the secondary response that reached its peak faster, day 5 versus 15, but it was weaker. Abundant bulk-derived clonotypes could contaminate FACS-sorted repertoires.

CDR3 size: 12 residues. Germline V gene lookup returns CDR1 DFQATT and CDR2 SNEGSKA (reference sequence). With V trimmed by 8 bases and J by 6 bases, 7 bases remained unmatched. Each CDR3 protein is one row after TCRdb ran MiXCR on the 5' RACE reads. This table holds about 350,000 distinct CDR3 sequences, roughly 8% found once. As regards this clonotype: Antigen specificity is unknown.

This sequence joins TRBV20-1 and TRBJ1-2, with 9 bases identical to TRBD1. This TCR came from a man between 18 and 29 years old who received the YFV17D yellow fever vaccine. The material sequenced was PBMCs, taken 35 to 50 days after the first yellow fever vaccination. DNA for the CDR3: TGCAGTCAAAGAGGACAGGGGCATGGCTACACCTTC. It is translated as CSQRGQGHGYTF.